In its sample, the clone carrying this T cell receptor (beta chain) was seen many times. Antigen specificity is unknown. The CDR3 loop spans 11 amino acids. The germline V and J ends were trimmed by 5 bases and 2 bases, with 4 bases remaining between them. Germline CDR1 is MNHEY and CDR2 is SVGEGT. Sorting was used to obtain naive CD8 T cells (CD8+CD4-CCR7+CD45RA+). As previously described, bulk TCR libraries were made using listed TCR primers. TCRdb recomputed calls from the PCR reads with MiXCR, one row per CDR3 protein. The sample records some 320,000 distinct CDR3 sequences, 24% being singletons. The sample belongs to a study of molecular identifiers for immune sequencing clone quantification. Study observations and caveats: Over 99% of effector molecules, but under 1% in naive cells, were held by clones with more than 20 RNA copies.

This TCR derives from a human donor in good health. Some libraries in this study had Jurkat cell RNA spiked in. V is TRBV6-2 or TRBV6-3 and J is TRBJ2-7; D remains unclear. Material: naive CD8+ T cells from blood, with Jurkat cell RNA spiked in. Subset here: FACS-sorted CD8+CD4-CCR7+CD45RA+ naive T cells. Here the CDR3 DNA reads TGTGCCAGCAGTGCTACCTACGAGCAGTACTTC. Translated: CASSATYEQYF.